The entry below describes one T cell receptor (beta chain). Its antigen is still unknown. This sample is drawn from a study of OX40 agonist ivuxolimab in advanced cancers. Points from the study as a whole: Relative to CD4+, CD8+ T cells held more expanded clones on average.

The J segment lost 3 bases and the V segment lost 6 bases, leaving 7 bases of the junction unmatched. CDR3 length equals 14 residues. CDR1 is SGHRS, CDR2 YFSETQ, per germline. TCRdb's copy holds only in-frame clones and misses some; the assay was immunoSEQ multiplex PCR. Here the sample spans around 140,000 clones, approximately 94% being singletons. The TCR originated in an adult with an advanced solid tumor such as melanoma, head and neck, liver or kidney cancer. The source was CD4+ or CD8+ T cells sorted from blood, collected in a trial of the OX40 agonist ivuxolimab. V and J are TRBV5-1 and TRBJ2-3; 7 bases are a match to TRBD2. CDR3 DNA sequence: TGCGCCAGCAACCTAGCGGTGGGGACAGATACGCAGTATTTT. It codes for CASNLAVGTDTQYF.